This TCR beta chain is drawn from a study of control samples from healthy donors and cancer patients. CDR3 length: 16 amino acids. Germline loops: CDR1 MNHNS, CDR2 SASEGT. Trimming shortened V by 2 bases and J by 5 bases, and 13 bases separated the two germline ends. Libraries were prepared by immunoSEQ multiplex PCR; TCRdb keeps only in-frame clonotypes and omits some of them. The sample consists of about 48,000 clones, 93% of them appearing once. The source material was PBMCs. This sequence originates from a woman aged 50 to 65 with head and neck cancer. V is TRBV6-1 and J is TRBJ1-6; D is ambiguous. CDR3 nucleotide sequence: TGTGCCAGCAGTGAAACCCCCGCGTGGGATAATTCACCCCTCCACTTT. Protein product: CASSETPAWDNSPLHF.